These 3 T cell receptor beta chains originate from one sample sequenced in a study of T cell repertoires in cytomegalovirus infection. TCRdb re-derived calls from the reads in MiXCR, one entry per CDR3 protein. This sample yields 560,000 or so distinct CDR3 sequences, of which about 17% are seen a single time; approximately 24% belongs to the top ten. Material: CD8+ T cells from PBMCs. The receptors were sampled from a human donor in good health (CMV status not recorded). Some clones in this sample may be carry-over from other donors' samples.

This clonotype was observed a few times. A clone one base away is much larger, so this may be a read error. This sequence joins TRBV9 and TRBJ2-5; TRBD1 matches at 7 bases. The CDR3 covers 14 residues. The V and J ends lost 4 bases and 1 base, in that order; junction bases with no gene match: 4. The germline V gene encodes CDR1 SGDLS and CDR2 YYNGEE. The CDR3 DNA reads TGTGCCAGCAGCCCCTGGGACAGCCAAGAGACCCAGTACTTC. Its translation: CASSPWDSQETQYF.

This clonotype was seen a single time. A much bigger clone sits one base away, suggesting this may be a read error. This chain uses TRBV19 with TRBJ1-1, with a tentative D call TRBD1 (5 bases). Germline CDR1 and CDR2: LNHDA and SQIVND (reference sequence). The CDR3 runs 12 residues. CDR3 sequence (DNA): TGTGCCAGTAGTATCGGGGCGGGTGAAGCTGTCTTT. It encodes CASSIGAGEAVF.

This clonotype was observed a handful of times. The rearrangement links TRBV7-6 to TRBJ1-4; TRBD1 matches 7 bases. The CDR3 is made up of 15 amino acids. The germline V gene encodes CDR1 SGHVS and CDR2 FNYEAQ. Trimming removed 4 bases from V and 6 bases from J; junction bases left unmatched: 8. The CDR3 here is CASSSDRARHEKLFF. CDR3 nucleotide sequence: TGTGCCAGCAGCTCCGACAGGGCCCGGCATGAAAAACTGTTTTTT.